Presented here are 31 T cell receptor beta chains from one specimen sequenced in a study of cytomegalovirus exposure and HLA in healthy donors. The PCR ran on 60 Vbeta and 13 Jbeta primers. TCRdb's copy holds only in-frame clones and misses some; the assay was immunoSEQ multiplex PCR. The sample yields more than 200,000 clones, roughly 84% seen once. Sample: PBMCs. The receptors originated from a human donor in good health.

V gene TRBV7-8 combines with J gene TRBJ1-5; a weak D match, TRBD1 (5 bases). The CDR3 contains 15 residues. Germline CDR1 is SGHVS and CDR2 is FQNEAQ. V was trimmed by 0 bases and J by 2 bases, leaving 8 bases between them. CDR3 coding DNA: TGTGCCAGCAGCTTAGCCAGGGTGCGCAATCAGCCCCAGCATTTT. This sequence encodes CASSLARVRNQPQHF.

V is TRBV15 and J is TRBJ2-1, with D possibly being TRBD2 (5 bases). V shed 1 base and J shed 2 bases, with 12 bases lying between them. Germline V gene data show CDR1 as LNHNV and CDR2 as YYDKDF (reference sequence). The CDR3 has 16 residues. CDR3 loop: CATSRGGSGPYNEQFF. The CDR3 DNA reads TGTGCCACCAGCAGAGGAGGGAGCGGACCCTACAATGAGCAGTTCTTC.

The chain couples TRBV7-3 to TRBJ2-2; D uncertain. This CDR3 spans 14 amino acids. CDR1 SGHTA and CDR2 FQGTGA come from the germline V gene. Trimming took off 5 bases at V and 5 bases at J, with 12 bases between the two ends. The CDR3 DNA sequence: TGTGCCAGCAGCACAATGGGCCAGACCGGGGAGCTGTTTTTT. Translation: CASSTMGQTGELFF. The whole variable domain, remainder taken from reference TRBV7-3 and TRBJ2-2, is GAGVSQTPSNKVTEKGKYVELRCDPISGHTALYWYRQSLGQGPEFLIYFQGTGAADDSGLPNDRFFAVRPEGSVSTLKIQRTERGDSAVYLCASSTMGQTGELFFGEGSRLTVL.

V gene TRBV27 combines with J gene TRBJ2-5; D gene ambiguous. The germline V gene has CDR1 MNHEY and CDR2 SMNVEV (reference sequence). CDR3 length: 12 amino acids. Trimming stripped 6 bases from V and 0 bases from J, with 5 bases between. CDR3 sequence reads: CASRRNQETQYF. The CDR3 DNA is TGTGCCAGCAGGCGGAACCAAGAGACCCAGTACTTC.

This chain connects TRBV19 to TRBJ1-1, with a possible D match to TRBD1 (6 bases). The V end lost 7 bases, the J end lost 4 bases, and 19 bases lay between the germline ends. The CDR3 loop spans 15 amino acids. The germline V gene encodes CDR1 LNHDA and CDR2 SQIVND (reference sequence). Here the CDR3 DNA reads TGTGCCAGTACCTTAGGATGGGGGCGATTCACTGAAGCTTTCTTT. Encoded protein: CASTLGWGRFTEAFF.

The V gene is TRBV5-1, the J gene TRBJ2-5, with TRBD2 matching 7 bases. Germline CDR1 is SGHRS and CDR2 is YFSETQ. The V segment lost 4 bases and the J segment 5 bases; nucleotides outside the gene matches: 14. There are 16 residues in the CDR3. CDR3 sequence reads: CASSPRIAGQRETQYF. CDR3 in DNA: TGCGCCAGCAGCCCGAGGATAGCGGGCCAGCGGGAGACCCAGTACTTC.

The CDR3 nucleotides read TGCGCCAGCAGCCGGAGGACAGGGGGCGACACCGGGGAGCTGTTTTTT. Translated: CASSRRTGGDTGELFF. The chain combines TRBV5-1 with TRBJ2-2; 11 bases align to TRBD1. CDR3 length: 16 amino acids. Germline V gives CDR1 SGHRS, CDR2 YFSETQ. V was pared by 4 bases and J by 3 bases, with 5 bases of the junction left unmatched.

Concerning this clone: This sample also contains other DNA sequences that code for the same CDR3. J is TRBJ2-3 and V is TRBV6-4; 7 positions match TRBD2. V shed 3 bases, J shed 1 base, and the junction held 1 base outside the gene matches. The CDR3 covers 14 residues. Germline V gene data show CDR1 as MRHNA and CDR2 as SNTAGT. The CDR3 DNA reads TGTGCCAGCAGTGAAACTAGCGGCACAGATACGCAGTATTTT. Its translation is CASSETSGTDTQYF.

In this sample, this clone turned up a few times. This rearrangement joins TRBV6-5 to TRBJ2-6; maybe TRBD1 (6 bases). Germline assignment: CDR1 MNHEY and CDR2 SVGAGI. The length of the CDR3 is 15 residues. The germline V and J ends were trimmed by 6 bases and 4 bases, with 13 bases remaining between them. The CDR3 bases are TGTGCCAGCAGCTCCCACAGGGCAGGGGCCAACGTCCTGACTTTC. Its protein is CASSSHRAGANVLTF.

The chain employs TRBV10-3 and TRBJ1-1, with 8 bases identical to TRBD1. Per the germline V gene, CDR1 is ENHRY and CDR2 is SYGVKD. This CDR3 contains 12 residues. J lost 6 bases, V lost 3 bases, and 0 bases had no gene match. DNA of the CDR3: TGTGCCATCAGTGAACAGGGGGCTGAAGCTTTCTTT. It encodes CAISEQGAEAFF.

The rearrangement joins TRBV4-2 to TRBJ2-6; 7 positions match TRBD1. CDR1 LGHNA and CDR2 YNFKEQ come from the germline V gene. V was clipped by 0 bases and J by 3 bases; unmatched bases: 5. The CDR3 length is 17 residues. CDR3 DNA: TGTGCCAGCAGCCAAGATGAGGGGGCGCGTGGGGCCAACGTCCTGACTTTC. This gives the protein CASSQDEGARGANVLTF.

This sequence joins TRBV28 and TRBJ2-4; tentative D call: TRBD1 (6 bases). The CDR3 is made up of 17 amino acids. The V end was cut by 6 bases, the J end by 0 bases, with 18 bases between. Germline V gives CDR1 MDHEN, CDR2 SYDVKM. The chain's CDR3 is CASSPSEGVIAKNIQYF. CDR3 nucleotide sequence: TGTGCCAGCAGCCCCAGCGAGGGGGTTATAGCCAAAAACATTCAGTACTTC.

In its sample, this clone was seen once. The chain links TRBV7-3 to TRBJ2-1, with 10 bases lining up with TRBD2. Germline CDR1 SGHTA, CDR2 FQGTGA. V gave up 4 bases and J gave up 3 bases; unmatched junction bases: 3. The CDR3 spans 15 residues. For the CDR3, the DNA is TGTGCCAGCAGCTCAGCGGGAGGGGGCTACAATGAGCAGTTCTTC. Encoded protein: CASSSAGGGYNEQFF.

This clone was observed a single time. The CDR3 sequence is CASSRQDGGDYGYTF. The CDR3 DNA sequence: TGTGCCAGCTCCCGCCAGGACGGCGGGGACTATGGCTACACCTTC. The chain recombines TRBV18 with TRBJ1-2; D gene uncertain. V was clipped by 6 bases and J by 3 bases, with 17 bases between them. CDR1 is KGHSH and CDR2 is LQKENI in the germline V gene. The CDR3 length is 15 residues. Complete variable domain (other parts from reference TRBV18 and TRBJ1-2): NAGVMQNPRHLVRRRGQEARLRCSPMKGHSHVYWYRQLPEEGLKFMVYLQKENIIDESGMPKERFSAEFPKEGPSILRIQQVVRGDSAAYFCASSRQDGGDYGYTFGSGTRLTVV.

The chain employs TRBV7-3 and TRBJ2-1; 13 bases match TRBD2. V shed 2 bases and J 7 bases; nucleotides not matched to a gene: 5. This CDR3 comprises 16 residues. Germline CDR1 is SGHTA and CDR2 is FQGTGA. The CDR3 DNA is TGTGCCAGCAGCTTAGGGCCGGGACTAGCGGGGAATGAGCAGTTCTTC. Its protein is CASSLGPGLAGNEQFF.

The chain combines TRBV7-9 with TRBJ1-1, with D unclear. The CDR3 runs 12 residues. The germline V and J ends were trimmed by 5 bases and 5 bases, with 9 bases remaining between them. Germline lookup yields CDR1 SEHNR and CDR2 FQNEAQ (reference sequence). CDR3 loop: CASSHSATEAFF. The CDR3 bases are TGTGCCAGCAGCCATAGCGCTACTGAAGCTTTCTTT.

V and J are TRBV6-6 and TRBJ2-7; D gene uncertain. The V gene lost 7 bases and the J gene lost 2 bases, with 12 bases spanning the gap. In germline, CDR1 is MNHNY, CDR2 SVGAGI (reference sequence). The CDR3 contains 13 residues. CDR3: CASKRASPYEQYF. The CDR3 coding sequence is TGTGCCAGCAAGCGCGCTTCCCCCTACGAGCAGTACTTC.

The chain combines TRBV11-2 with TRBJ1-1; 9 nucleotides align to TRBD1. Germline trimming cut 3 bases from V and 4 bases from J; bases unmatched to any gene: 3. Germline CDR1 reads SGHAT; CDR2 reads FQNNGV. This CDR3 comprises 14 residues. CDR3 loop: CASSFRDRATEAFF. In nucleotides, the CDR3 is TGTGCCAGCAGCTTCCGGGACAGGGCCACTGAAGCTTTCTTT.

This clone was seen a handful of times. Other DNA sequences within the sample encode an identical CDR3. CDR3 in amino acids: CASSQSGTGTYEQYF. In DNA form, the CDR3 reads TGCGCCAGCAGCCAATCCGGGACAGGCACCTACGAGCAGTACTTC. The gene calls are TRBV4-1 and TRBJ2-7; 8 bases match TRBD1. Germline trimming cut 2 bases from V and 2 bases from J; bases unmatched to any gene: 5. Germline CDR1 reads MGHRA; CDR2 reads YSYEKL. CDR3 length equals 15 residues.

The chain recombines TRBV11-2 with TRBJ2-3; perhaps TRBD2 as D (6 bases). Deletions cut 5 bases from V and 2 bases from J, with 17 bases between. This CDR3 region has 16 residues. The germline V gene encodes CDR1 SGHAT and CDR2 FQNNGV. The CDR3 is CASSPRLGPYTDTQYF. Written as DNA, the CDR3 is TGTGCCAGCAGCCCAAGACTAGGGCCGTACACAGATACGCAGTATTTT.

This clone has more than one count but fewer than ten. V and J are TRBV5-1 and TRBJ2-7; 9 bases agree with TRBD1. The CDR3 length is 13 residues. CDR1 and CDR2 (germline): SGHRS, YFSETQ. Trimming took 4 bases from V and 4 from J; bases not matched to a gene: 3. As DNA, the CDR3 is TGCGCCAGCAGCGGGGGACAGGGTTACGAGCAGTACTTC. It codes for CASSGGQGYEQYF. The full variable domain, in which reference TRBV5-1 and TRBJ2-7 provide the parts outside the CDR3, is KAGVTQTPRYLIKTRGQQVTLSCSPISGHRSVSWYQQTPGQGLQFLFEYFSETQRNKGNFPGRFSGRQFSNSRSEMNVSTLELGDSALYLCASSGGQGYEQYFGPGTRLTVT.

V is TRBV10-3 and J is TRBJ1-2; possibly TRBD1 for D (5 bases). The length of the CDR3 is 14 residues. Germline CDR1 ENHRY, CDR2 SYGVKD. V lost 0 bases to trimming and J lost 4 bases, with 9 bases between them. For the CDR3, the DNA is TGTGCCATCAGTGAGTCCTGGACACCCTATGGCTACACCTTC. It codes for CAISESWTPYGYTF.

CDR3 DNA sequence: TGTGCCAGCAGTTTAAGTCCTAAGGGTTTAGGGGGTTCGGGCACTGAAGCTTTCTTT. It codes for CASSLSPKGLGGSGTEAFF. The chain couples TRBV27 to TRBJ1-1; D perhaps matches TRBD1 (6 bases). Trimming took off 2 bases at V and 4 bases at J, with 26 bases between the two ends. In germline, CDR1 is MNHEY, CDR2 SMNVEV (reference sequence). The CDR3 has 19 residues.

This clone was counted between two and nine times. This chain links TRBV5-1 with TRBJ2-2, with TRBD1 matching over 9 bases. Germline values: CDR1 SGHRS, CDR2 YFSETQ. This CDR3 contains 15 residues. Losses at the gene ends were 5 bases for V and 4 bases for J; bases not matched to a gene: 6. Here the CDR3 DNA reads TGCGCCAGCAGTGAACAGGGGGCGGGCACCGGGGAGCTGTTTTTT. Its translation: CASSEQGAGTGELFF. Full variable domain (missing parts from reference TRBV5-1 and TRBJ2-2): KAGVTQTPRYLIKTRGQQVTLSCSPISGHRSVSWYQQTPGQGLQFLFEYFSETQRNKGNFPGRFSGRQFSNSRSEMNVSTLELGDSALYLCASSEQGAGTGELFFGEGSRLTVL.

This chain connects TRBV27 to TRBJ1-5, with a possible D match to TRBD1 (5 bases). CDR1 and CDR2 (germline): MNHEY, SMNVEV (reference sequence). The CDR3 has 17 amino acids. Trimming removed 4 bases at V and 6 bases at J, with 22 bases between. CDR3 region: CASSSRARQGLSQPQHF. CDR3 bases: TGTGCCAGCAGTTCTCGGGCTCGGCAGGGTTTAAGTCAGCCCCAGCATTTT.

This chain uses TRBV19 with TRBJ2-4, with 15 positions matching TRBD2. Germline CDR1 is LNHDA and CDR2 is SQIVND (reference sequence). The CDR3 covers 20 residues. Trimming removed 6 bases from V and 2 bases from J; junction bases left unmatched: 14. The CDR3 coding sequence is TGTGCCAGTAGCCCCCGGACTAGCGGGAGGGCCGCCCTCACCAAAAACATTCAGTACTTC. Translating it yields CASSPRTSGRAALTKNIQYF. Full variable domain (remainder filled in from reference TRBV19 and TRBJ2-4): DGGITQSPKYLFRKEGQNVTLSCEQNLNHDAMYWYRQDPGQGLRLIYYSQIVNDFQKGDIAEGYSVSREKKESFPLTVTSAQKNPTAFYLCASSPRTSGRAALTKNIQYFGAGTRLSVL.

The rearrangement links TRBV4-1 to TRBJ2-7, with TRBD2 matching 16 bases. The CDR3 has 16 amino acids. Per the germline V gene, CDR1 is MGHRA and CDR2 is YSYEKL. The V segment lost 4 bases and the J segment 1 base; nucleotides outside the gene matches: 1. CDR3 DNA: TGCGCCAGCAGCCCGGGACTAGCGGGAGGGTCCTACGAGCAGTACTTC. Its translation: CASSPGLAGGSYEQYF.

The CDR3 nucleotides read TGTGCCATTTCAAGGGGTGGCGAGGGCTACACCTTC. Amino acids: CAISRGGEGYTF. The rearrangement uses TRBV10-3 and TRBJ1-2; perhaps TRBD1 as D (5 bases). CDR3 size: 12 residues. Germline V gives CDR1 ENHRY, CDR2 SYGVKD. Trimming shortened V by 9 bases and J by 8 bases, and 16 bases separated the two germline ends.

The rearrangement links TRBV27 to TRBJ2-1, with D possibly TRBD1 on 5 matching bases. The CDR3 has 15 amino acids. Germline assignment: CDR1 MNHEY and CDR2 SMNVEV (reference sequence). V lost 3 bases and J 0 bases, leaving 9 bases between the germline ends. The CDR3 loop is CASSLGRASYNEQFF. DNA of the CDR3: TGTGCCAGCAGTTTGGGCAGGGCCTCCTACAATGAGCAGTTCTTC.

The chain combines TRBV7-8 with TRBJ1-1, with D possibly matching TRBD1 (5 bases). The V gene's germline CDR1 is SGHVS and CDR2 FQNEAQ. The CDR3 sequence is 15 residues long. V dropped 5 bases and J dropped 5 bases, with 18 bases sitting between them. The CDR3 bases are TGTGCCAGCAGCACCCTGGGGCACCTGGGGACTGAAGCTTTCTTT. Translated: CASSTLGHLGTEAFF.

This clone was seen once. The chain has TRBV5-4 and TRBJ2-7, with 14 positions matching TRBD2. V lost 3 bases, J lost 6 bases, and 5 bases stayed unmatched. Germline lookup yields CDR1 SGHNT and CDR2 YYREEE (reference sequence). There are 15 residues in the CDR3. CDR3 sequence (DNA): TGTGCCAGCAGCTCGGGACTAGCGGGAGCGGGCGAGCAGTACTTC. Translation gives CASSSGLAGAGEQYF.